This T cell receptor (beta chain) was captured by sequencing in a study of technical replicates of blood from several donors. Germline CDR1 reads MNHNY; CDR2 reads SVGAGI (reference sequence). With 6 bases removed from V and 2 bases from J, the gap between germline ends came to 13 bases. The CDR3 spans 14 residues. Sequenced by immunoSEQ multiplex PCR; TCRdb stores in-frame clones only, minus some. The table has more than 70,000 clones, about 96% seen once. The rearrangement uses TRBV6-6 and TRBJ1-1, with D possibly matching TRBD1 (5 bases). Sequencing input: T cells isolated from PBMCs. The clonotype comes from a human donor in good health. The CDR3 region has the DNA TGTGCCAGCAGATTGACAGCTCACAACACTGAAGCTTTCTTT. It specifies CASRLTAHNTEAFF.